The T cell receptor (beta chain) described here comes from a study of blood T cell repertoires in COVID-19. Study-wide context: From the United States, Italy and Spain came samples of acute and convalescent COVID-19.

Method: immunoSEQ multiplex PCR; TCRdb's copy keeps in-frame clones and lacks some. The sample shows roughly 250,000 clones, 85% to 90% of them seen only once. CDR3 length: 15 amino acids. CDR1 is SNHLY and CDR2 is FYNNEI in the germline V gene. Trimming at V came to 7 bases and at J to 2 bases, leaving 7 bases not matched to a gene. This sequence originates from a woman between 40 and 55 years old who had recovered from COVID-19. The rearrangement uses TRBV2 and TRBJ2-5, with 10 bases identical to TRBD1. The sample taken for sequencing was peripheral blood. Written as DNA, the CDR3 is TGTGCCAGCACCCCAGACAGGGGGCGGCAAGAGACCCAGTACTTC. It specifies CASTPDRGRQETQYF.